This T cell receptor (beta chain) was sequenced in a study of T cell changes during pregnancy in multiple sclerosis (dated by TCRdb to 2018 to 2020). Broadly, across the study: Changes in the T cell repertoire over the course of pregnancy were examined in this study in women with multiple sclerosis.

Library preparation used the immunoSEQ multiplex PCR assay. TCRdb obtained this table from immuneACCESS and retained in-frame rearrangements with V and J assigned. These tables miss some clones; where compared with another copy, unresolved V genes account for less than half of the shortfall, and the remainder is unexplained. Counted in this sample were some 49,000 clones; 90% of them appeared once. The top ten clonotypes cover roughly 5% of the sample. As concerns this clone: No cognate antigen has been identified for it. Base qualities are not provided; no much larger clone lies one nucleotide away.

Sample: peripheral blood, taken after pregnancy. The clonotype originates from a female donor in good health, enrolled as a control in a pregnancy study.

The DNA reads TGTGCCAGCAGCCAATCTAGACCCCAGGGAGGCGAGCAGTACTTC. It encodes CASSQSRPQGGEQYF. This receptor chain uses TRBV14 and TRBJ2-7; 6 matching bases give a weak D call of TRBD2. Including the terminal cysteine and phenylalanine, the CDR3 comprises 15 residues. Only the CDR3 DNA stays, 45 bases, in frame from base 1. From the germline V gene, CDR1 is SGHDN and CDR2 is FVKESK. V was cut back by 2 bases and J by 6 bases, leaving a gap of 17 bases between them.